These T cell receptor beta chains were read from a single sample in a study of T-cell memory formation after mild COVID-19. TCRdb processed the 5' RACE reads anew with MiXCR; each CDR3 protein has one entry. The sample consists of 550,000 to 600,000 distinct CDR3 sequences, around 16% of them appearing once. The material sequenced was PBMCs or a T cell subset sorted from them (not recorded which). All receptors come from an adult woman who had mild COVID-19 (a few samples of this study predate the infection). Cell type and time point are not known. Each CDR3 is given with its conserved first and last residue. The order of the fields is D gene, J gene, clone size, V gene, CDR3 DNA, CDR3 protein. The D gene is left open where the match is weak. Not all rows give a size; the values are once, few, many and, for expanded clones, a class.

NA,TRBJ1-5,NA,TRBV19,TGTGCCAGTAGTATGGAGGACGGGCCCCAGCATTTT,CASSMEDGPQHF
TRBD2,TRBJ2-5,many,TRBV6-5,TGTGCCAGCAGTTACTCTAGCGGGGGTACGAAGACCCAGTACTTC,CASSYSSGGTKTQYF
NA,TRBJ1-5,few,TRBV4-1,TGCGCCAGCAGCCATTCTATGAATCAGCCCCAGCATTTT,CASSHSMNQPQHF
NA,TRBJ1-4,many,TRBV3-1,TGTGCCAGCAGACCCGCATCTGGGGAAAAACTGTTTTTT,CASRPASGEKLFF
TRBD2,TRBJ2-2,few,TRBV3-1,TGTGCCAGCAGCTCCCCCGGGCTAGCGGGAATCACCGGTGAGCTGTTTTTT,CASSSPGLAGITGELFF
TRBD2,TRBJ2-1,few,TRBV6-5,TGTGCCAGCAGTACTCCTAGCGGGAGTAGGTACAATGAGCAGTTCTTC,CASSTPSGSRYNEQFF
TRBD1,TRBJ2-3,few,TRBV5-1,TGCGCCAGCAGCCACGGACAGGGGGCGGTTACGCAGTATTTT,CASSHGQGAVTQYF
NA,TRBJ2-1,few,TRBV7-2,TGTGCCAGCAGCTTAGCGCGTCGGACAGTTTACAATGAGCAGTTCTTC,CASSLARRTVYNEQFF
TRBD1,TRBJ1-4,few,TRBV7-9,TGTGCCAGCCACGGGACAGGGGTGGAAAAACTGTTTTTT,CASHGTGVEKLFF
TRBD1,TRBJ1-1,NA,TRBV27,TGTGCCAGCAGGGCGACAGGGCCGAACACTGAAGCTTTCTTT,CASRATGPNTEAFF
NA,TRBJ2-2,NA,TRBV20-1,TGCAGTGCTAGAGTGGGAACGGCTAACACCGGGGAGCTGTTTTTT,CSARVGTANTGELFF
NA,TRBJ1-1,NA,TRBV4-2,TGTGCCAGCAGCCTGGGAGTGGAAGGCGTGAACACTGAAGCTTTCTTT,CASSLGVEGVNTEAFF
NA,TRBJ1-5,few,TRBV12-3/TRBV12-4,TGTGCCAGCAGTCCCCAACGGGGGGCGCATCAGCCCCAGCATTTT,CASSPQRGAHQPQHF
NA,TRBJ1-2,NA,TRBV29-1,TGCAGCGTTACAGACCTCTATGGCTACACCTTC,CSVTDLYGYTF
NA,TRBJ2-1,NA,TRBV11-3,TGTGCCAGCAGCCGGGACCCACTATACAATGAGCAGTTCTTC,CASSRDPLYNEQFF
TRBD1,TRBJ1-1,few,TRBV2,TGTGCCAGCAGGGTGGACAGGGGGCACACTGAAGCTTTCTTT,CASRVDRGHTEAFF
TRBD2,TRBJ2-3,few,TRBV20-1,TGCAGTGCCACGCCTACTAGCGGGGGCACAGATACGCAGTATTTT,CSATPTSGGTDTQYF
TRBD2,TRBJ2-1,few,TRBV5-1,TGCGCCAGCAGCTTTTCTCTTCGGCGAGCGGGGGGATGGAATGAGCAGTTCTTC,CASSFSLRRAGGWNEQFF
TRBD1,TRBJ2-5,NA,TRBV5-1,TGCGCCAGCAGCTCCGGACAGGGGGGCGAGACCCAGTACTTC,CASSSGQGGETQYF
TRBD1,TRBJ2-5,few,TRBV29-1,TGCAGCTCCGGGACAGCCCAAGAGACCCAGTACTTC,CSSGTAQETQYF
NA,TRBJ1-1,few,TRBV4-3,TGCGCCAGCAGCCAGGATTTAGAGGACACTGAAGCTTTCTTT,CASSQDLEDTEAFF
TRBD2,TRBJ2-7,NA,TRBV6-1,TGTGCCAGCAGTGACACGGGGGGACCCTACGAGCAGTACTTC,CASSDTGGPYEQYF
NA,TRBJ2-7,once,TRBV10-3,TGTGCCATCAGGGAGGGAAACCCCTACGAGCAGTACTTC,CAIREGNPYEQYF
NA,TRBJ2-7,NA,TRBV7-9,TGTGCCAGCAGCTTTAAGGGCTCCTACGAGCAGTACTTC,CASSFKGSYEQYF
TRBD2,TRBJ2-7,few,TRBV7-6,TGTGCCAGCAGCTTACAGGCGGGGGCCTACGAGCAGTACTTC,CASSLQAGAYEQYF
TRBD1,TRBJ2-6,NA,TRBV6-2/TRBV6-3,TGTGCCAGCAGAAGGACAGGACAAGGGGCCAACGTCCTGACTTTC,CASRRTGQGANVLTF
NA,TRBJ2-1,few,TRBV19,TGTGCCAGTAACCTGGGCTATTCTAATGAGCAGTTCTTC,CASNLGYSNEQFF